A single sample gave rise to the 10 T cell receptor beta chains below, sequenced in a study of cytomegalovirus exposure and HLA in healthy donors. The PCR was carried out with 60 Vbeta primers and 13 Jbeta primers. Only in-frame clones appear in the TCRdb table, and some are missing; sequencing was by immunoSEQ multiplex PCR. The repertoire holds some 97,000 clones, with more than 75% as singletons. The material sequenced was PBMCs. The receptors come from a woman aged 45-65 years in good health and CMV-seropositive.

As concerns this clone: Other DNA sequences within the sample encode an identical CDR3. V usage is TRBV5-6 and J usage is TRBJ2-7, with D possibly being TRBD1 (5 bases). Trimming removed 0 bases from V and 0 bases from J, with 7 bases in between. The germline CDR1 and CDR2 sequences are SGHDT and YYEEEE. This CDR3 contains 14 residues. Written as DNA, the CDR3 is TGTGCCAGCAGCTTGGGTCAGGGCTCCTACGAGCAGTACTTC. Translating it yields CASSLGQGSYEQYF.

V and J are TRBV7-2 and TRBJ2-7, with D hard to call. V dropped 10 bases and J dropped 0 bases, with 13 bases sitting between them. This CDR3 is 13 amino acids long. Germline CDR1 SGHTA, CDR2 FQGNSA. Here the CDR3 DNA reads TGTGCCACCTCGAATCAGTTCTCCTACGAGCAGTACTTC. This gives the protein CATSNQFSYEQYF.

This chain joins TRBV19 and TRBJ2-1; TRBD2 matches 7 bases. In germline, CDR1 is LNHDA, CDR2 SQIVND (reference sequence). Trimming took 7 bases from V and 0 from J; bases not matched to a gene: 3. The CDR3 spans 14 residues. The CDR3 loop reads CASTGGSSYNEQFF. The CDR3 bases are TGTGCCAGTACGGGGGGTAGCTCCTACAATGAGCAGTTCTTC.

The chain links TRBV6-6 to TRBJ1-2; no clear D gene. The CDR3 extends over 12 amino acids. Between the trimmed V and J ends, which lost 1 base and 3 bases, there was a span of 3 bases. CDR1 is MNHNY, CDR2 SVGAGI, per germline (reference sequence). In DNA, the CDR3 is TGTGCCAGCAGTTACTTATACTATGGCTACACCTTC. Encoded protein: CASSYLYYGYTF.

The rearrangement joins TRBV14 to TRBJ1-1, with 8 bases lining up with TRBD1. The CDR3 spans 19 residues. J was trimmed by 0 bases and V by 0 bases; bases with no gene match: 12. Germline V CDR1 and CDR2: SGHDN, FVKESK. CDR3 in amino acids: CASSQDYVTGVGLNTEAFF. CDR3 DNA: TGTGCCAGCAGCCAAGATTATGTGACAGGGGTTGGGTTGAACACTGAAGCTTTCTTT.

This CDR3 is CAWSGGRGTQYF. CDR3 DNA sequence: TGTGCCTGGAGTGGAGGGCGAGGGACCCAGTACTTC. The genes are TRBV30 and TRBJ2-5; D possibly corresponds to TRBD2 (5 bases). The CDR3 spans 12 residues. Germline-derived CDR1 and CDR2 are GTSNPN and SVGIG (reference sequence). V was trimmed by 1 base and J by 7 bases, leaving 10 bases between them.

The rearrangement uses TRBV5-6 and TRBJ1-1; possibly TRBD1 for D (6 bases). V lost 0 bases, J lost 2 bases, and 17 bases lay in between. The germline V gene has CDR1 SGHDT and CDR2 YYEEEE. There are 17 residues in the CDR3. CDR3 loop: CASSLGAQGLLNTEAFF. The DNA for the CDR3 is TGTGCCAGCAGCTTGGGGGCACAGGGTTTGCTAAACACTGAAGCTTTCTTT.

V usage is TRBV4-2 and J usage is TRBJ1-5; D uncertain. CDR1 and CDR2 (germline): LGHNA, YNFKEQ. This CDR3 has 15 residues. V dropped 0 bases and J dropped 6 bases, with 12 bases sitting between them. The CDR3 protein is CASSQDRGNGQPQHF. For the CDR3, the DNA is TGTGCCAGCAGCCAAGATCGGGGAAATGGTCAGCCCCAGCATTTT.

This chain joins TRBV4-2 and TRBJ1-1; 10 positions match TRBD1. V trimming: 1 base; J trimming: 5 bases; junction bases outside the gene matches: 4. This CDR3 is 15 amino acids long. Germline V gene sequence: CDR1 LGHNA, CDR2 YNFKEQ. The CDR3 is CASSQGPGQGTEAFF. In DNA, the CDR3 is TGTGCCAGCAGCCAAGGTCCGGGACAGGGGACTGAAGCTTTCTTT.

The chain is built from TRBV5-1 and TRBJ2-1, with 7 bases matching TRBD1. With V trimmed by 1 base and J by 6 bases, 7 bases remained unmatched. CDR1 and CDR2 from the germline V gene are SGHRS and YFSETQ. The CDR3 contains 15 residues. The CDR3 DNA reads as TGCGCCAGCAGCTTGCAGGGGGTACGGTCCAATGAGCAGTTCTTC. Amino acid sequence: CASSLQGVRSNEQFF.